The present T cell receptor (beta chain) was sequenced within a study of human T cells and chemical hapten exposure. Study as a whole: Across its 20 to 25 weeks, the study gave patients weekly diphenylcyclopropenone doses to the scalp. Read at 6 days, the patch tests placed 0.01% DPC on the upper back.

This clonotype was recorded a few times. The antigen is not known. CDR3 length: 14 residues. V shed 7 bases, J shed 3 bases, and the junction held 4 bases outside the gene matches. Germline V gene lookup returns CDR1 KGHDR and CDR2 SFDVKD. The study, taken as a whole, reports: Versus controls, expanded TCRs had significantly more large CDR3 similarity clusters.

Time point defined: patch test 1, 2 weeks after DPC sensitization. Treatment described: therapeutic diphenylcyclopropenone sensitization with weekly scalp DPC. TCRdb re-called the RACE reads with MiXCR, one entry per CDR3 protein. Among roughly 380,000 distinct CDR3 sequences listed, nearly 5% were seen once. Sequences were derived from whole blood, sampled in connection with sensitization to the hapten diphenylcyclopropenone (DPC). The V gene is TRBV24-1, the J gene TRBJ2-3, with TRBD1 matching over 9 bases. The clonotype was recovered from a woman in her fifties or sixties with alopecia areata. Some clones in this sample may be carry-over from other donors' samples. CDR3 residues: CATSRDRATDTQYF. As DNA, the CDR3 is TGTGCCACCAGCCGGGACAGGGCTACAGATACGCAGTATTTT.